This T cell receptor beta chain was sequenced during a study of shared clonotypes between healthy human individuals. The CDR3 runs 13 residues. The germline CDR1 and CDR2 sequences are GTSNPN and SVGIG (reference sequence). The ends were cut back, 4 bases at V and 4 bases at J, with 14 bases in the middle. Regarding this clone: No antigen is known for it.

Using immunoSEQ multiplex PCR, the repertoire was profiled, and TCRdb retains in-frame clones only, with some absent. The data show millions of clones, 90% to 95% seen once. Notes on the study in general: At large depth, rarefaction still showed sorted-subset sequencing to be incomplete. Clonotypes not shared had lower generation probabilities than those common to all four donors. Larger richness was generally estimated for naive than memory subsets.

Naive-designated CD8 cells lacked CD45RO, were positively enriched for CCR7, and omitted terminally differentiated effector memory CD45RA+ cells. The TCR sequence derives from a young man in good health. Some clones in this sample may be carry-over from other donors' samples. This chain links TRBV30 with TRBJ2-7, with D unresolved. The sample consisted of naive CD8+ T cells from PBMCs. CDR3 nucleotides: TGTGCCTGGATGGGAAGGCACGGGTACGAGCAGTACTTC. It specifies CAWMGRHGYEQYF.